A single sample gave rise to the 10 T cell receptor beta chains below, sequenced in a study of cytomegalovirus exposure and HLA in healthy donors. Amplification used 60 Vbeta primers and 13 Jbeta primers. Only in-frame clones appear in the TCRdb table, and some are missing; sequencing was by immunoSEQ multiplex PCR. Among some 150,000 clones listed, around 77% were seen once. Sample: PBMCs. These receptors all come from a woman aged 40 to 49 in good health and CMV-seropositive.

This clone was found once. As DNA, the CDR3 is TGCGCCAGCAGTCTTTCTGGAAACACCATATATTTT. This encodes CASSLSGNTIYF. V usage is TRBV5-1 and J usage is TRBJ1-3; D unresolved. The V end was cut by 5 bases, the J end by 1 base, with 4 bases between. This CDR3 has 12 residues. Germline V gene data show CDR1 as SGHRS and CDR2 as YFSETQ. The full variable domain, with the rest looked up from reference TRBV5-1 and TRBJ1-3, is KAGVTQTPRYLIKTRGQQVTLSCSPISGHRSVSWYQQTPGQGLQFLFEYFSETQRNKGNFPGRFSGRQFSNSRSEMNVSTLELGDSALYLCASSLSGNTIYFGEGSWLTVV.

This clone was observed a single time. This chain links TRBV5-1 with TRBJ2-5; 10 nucleotides line up with TRBD2. The CDR3 extends over 15 amino acids. CDR1 and CDR2 (germline): SGHRS, YFSETQ. The J segment lost 4 bases and the V segment lost 0 bases, leaving 3 bases of the junction unmatched. CDR3 region: CASSLAAGGLETQYF. In DNA form, the CDR3 reads TGCGCCAGCAGCTTGGCAGCGGGGGGGCTAGAGACCCAGTACTTC.

CDR3 bases: TGTGCCAGCAGTTCTCGGGACAGGGGGAACACTGAAGCTTTCTTT. This sequence encodes CASSSRDRGNTEAFF. The rearrangement joins TRBV27 to TRBJ1-1; 10 nucleotides align to TRBD1. V gave up 4 bases and J gave up 1 base; unmatched junction bases: 3. This CDR3 has 15 residues. Germline values: CDR1 MNHEY, CDR2 SMNVEV (reference sequence).

The rearrangement joins TRBV7-9 to TRBJ2-3, with 9 nucleotides matching TRBD2. Germline V lookup: CDR1 SEHNR, CDR2 FQNEAQ (reference sequence). V dropped 3 bases and J dropped 4; count of bases not matched to a gene: 14. This CDR3 is 18 amino acids long. CDR3 region: CASSFLLGRGGAPDTQYF. CDR3 DNA sequence: TGTGCCAGCAGCTTCCTGTTAGGGCGGGGGGGCGCCCCAGATACGCAGTATTTT. The variable domain in full, completed from reference TRBV7-9 and TRBJ2-3, reads DTGVSQNPRHKITKRGQNVTFRCDPISEHNRLYWYRQTLGQGPEFLTYFQNEAQLEKSRLLSDRFSAERPKGSFSTLEIQRTEQGDSAMYLCASSFLLGRGGAPDTQYFGPGTRLTVL.

This clone appeared a few times. This chain connects TRBV4-1 to TRBJ2-6; 9 bases align to TRBD2. Germline trimming cut 7 bases from V and 2 bases from J; bases unmatched to any gene: 9. Germline V gives CDR1 MGHRA, CDR2 YSYEKL. The CDR3 runs to 17 residues. The CDR3 DNA follows: TGCGCCAGCACCAATCAAGCGGGGGGAACTGGGGCCAACGTCCTGACTTTC. Residues: CASTNQAGGTGANVLTF.

The chain has TRBV5-1 and TRBJ2-7; TRBD2 aligns across 8 bases. Losses at the gene ends were 3 bases for V and 4 bases for J; bases not matched to a gene: 6. This CDR3 comprises 14 residues. Per germline, CDR1 SGHRS and CDR2 YFSETQ. The DNA for the CDR3 is TGCGCCAGCAGCTCGGAGCGGGGGATTTACGAGCAGTACTTC. Translated: CASSSERGIYEQYF.

The chain combines TRBV4-1 with TRBJ1-1; D is perhaps TRBD1 (5 bases). V lost 4 bases and J lost 3, with 12 bases in between. Germline V gives CDR1 MGHRA, CDR2 YSYEKL. The CDR3 totals 14 residues. CDR3 coding DNA: TGCGCCAGCAGCCCCCGTGGGGCCTACACTGAAGCTTTCTTT. Amino acids: CASSPRGAYTEAFF.

This clone has only one observation. The chain joins TRBV2 to TRBJ2-1, with D tentatively TRBD1 (5 bases). Germline V lookup: CDR1 SNHLY, CDR2 FYNNEI. The CDR3 covers 15 residues. V dropped 6 bases and J dropped 2 bases, with 14 bases sitting between them. The CDR3 spells CASRAQGTPYNEQFF. The CDR3 nucleotides are TGTGCCAGCAGAGCCCAGGGCACTCCCTACAATGAGCAGTTCTTC.

This clone appeared once. The chain uses TRBV28 and TRBJ1-3; D is ambiguous. The CDR3 sequence is 14 residues long. Germline assignment: CDR1 MDHEN and CDR2 SYDVKM. The ends were cut back, 7 bases at V and 0 bases at J, with 10 bases in the middle. As DNA, the CDR3 is TGTGCCAGCAAACTGGGGAGCTCTGGAAACACCATATATTTT. It translates to CASKLGSSGNTIYF.

The chain uses TRBV11-2 and TRBJ2-3; TRBD1 agrees at 7 bases. After removal of 5 bases from V and 2 bases from J, the junction contained 10 bases not matched to a gene. This CDR3 spans 16 amino acids. Germline lookup yields CDR1 SGHAT and CDR2 FQNNGV. The CDR3 nucleotides read TGTGCCAGCAGCCAACGGACAGGACGTACCACAGATACGCAGTATTTT. The encoded protein is CASSQRTGRTTDTQYF. Supplemented by reference TRBV11-2 and TRBJ2-3, the full variable domain reads EAGVAQSPRYKIIEKRQSVAFWCNPISGHATLYWYQQILGQGPKLLIQFQNNGVVDDSQLPKDRFSAERLKGVDSTLKIQPAKLEDSAVYLCASSQRTGRTTDTQYFGPGTRLTVL.